These 27 T cell receptor beta chains originate from one sample sequenced in a study of OX40 agonist ivuxolimab in advanced cancers. This table comes from immunoSEQ multiplex PCR, and its TCRdb copy is limited to in-frame clones, with some not included. This sample has 58,000 or so clones, with roughly four fifths found just once. Sequences were derived from CD4+ or CD8+ T cells sorted from blood, sampled in a trial of the OX40 agonist ivuxolimab. The receptors stem from an adult with an advanced solid tumor such as melanoma, head and neck, liver or kidney cancer.

This clone has a single count. V and J are TRBV6-1 and TRBJ1-1, with D uncertain. The CDR3 has 14 residues. Trimming removed 8 bases from V and 2 bases from J, with 15 bases in between. Per the germline V gene, CDR1 is MNHNS and CDR2 is SASEGT. CDR3 bases: TGTGCCAGCCCACCAGACTGGGTTAACACTGAAGCTTTCTTT. It yields the protein CASPPDWVNTEAFF.

This chain connects TRBV15 to TRBJ2-1, with D tentatively TRBD1 (6 bases). The CDR3 is made up of 15 amino acids. Germline loops: CDR1 LNHNV, CDR2 YYDKDF (reference sequence). V shed 4 bases and J shed 5 bases, with 15 bases lying between them. This chain's CDR3 is CATSTLQGSHNEQFF. CDR3 DNA: TGTGCCACCAGCACTTTACAGGGTTCCCACAATGAGCAGTTCTTC. Full variable domain (outside the CDR3, taken from reference TRBV15 and TRBJ2-1): DAMVIQNPRYQVTQFGKPVTLSCSQTLNHNVMYWYQQKSSQAPKLLFHYYDKDFNNEADTPDNFQSRRPNTSFCFLDIRSPGLGDTAMYLCATSTLQGSHNEQFFGPGTRLTVL.

The rearrangement links TRBV6-6 to TRBJ1-3; tentatively, D is TRBD1 (6 bases). The CDR3 is 12 amino acids. Deletions cut 6 bases from V and 6 bases from J, with 9 bases between. CDR1 is MNHNY, CDR2 SVGAGI, per germline (reference sequence). CDR3 sequence: CASRGGQNTIYF. CDR3 sequence (DNA): TGTGCCAGCAGGGGGGGGCAAAACACCATATATTTT.

This clone occurred a few times. At one end the junction does not follow the germline gene, possibly because of a read error. V gene TRBV6-4 combines with J gene TRBJ1-6; a weak D match, TRBD1 (6 bases). From germline, CDR1 is MRHNA and CDR2 SNTAGT. This CDR3 is 11 amino acids long. In DNA form, the CDR3 reads TGTGCCAGCAGGGGGGGCGTCGGGCCGGACTTT. This gives the protein CASRGGVGPDF.

This chain joins TRBV5-1 and TRBJ2-1; D gene uncertain. Germline CDR1 is SGHRS and CDR2 is YFSETQ. Trimming removed 0 bases from V and 1 base from J, with 5 bases in between. This CDR3 has 14 amino acids. This chain's CDR3 is CASSLAGSYNEQFF. The CDR3 DNA sequence: TGCGCCAGCAGCTTGGCCGGGTCCTACAATGAGCAGTTCTTC.

The V call is TRBV6-1, the J call TRBJ2-3, with D possibly being TRBD2 (5 bases). The V and J ends lost 1 base and 6 bases respectively, with 14 bases between them. CDR1 is MNHNS, CDR2 SASEGT, per germline. This CDR3 spans 15 amino acids. As DNA, the CDR3 is TGTGCCAGCAGTGAAGGGGGAGCCGAGTGGGATACGCAGTATTTT. As protein: CASSEGGAEWDTQYF.

The V gene is TRBV11-3, the J gene TRBJ2-2, with TRBD2 as a possible D gene (5 bases). The ends were cut back, 2 bases at V and 4 bases at J, with 11 bases in the middle. From germline, CDR1 is SGHNT and CDR2 YENEEA. The CDR3 has 15 residues. CDR3 sequence: CASSLSSSPTGELFF. DNA for the CDR3: TGTGCCAGCAGCTTATCTTCTAGCCCCACCGGGGAGCTGTTTTTT. Filled out from reference TRBV11-3 and TRBJ2-2, the complete variable domain reads EAGVVQSPRYKIIEKKQPVAFWCNPISGHNTLYWYLQNLGQGPELLIRYENEEAVDDSQLPKDRFSAERLKGVDSTLKIQPAELGDSAVYLCASSLSSSPTGELFFGEGSRLTVL.

This sequence joins TRBV4-1 and TRBJ1-2; a possible D gene is TRBD1 (5 bases). The CDR3 extends over 14 amino acids. V was pared by 1 base and J by 11 bases, with 17 bases between. Looked up from germline, CDR1 is MGHRA and CDR2 is YSYEKL. The CDR3 DNA reads as TGCGCCAGCAGCCAAGTGGGGCTTGGTGGCGAATACACCTTC. Translated: CASSQVGLGGEYTF.

This rearrangement joins TRBV6-5 to TRBJ1-1; TRBD1 might be the D (5 bases). Looked up from germline, CDR1 is MNHEY and CDR2 is SVGAGI. V lost 5 bases to trimming and J lost 5 bases, with 12 bases between them. The CDR3 is 13 amino acids. CDR3 nucleotide sequence: TGTGCCAGCAGTGTGACCCGGGGGACTGAAGCTTTCTTT. It codes for CASSVTRGTEAFF.

The chain carries TRBV6-6 and TRBJ1-5; D gene uncertain. The V end lost 6 bases, the J end lost 0 bases, and 3 bases lay between the germline ends. Germline-derived CDR1 and CDR2 are MNHNY and SVGAGI (reference sequence). This CDR3 is built from 12 residues. CDR3 DNA sequence: TGTGCCAGCAGATATAGCAATCAGCCCCAGCATTTT. Translating it yields CASRYSNQPQHF.

This chain uses TRBV19 with TRBJ1-5; D is uncertain. This CDR3 comprises 13 residues. V shed 10 bases and J shed 4 bases, with 14 bases lying between them. The germline V gene encodes CDR1 LNHDA and CDR2 SQIVND (reference sequence). DNA for the CDR3: TGTGCCACAGCTTTGGAACAGAATCAGCCCCAGCATTTT. Protein sequence: CATALEQNQPQHF.

This chain links TRBV9 with TRBJ2-1; D could derive from TRBD1 or TRBD2 (5 bases each). The CDR3 is made up of 15 amino acids. In germline, CDR1 is SGDLS, CDR2 YYNGEE. V lost 4 bases, J lost 7 bases, and 18 bases lay in between. The CDR3 here is CASSPGTLGMNEQFF. CDR3 DNA: TGTGCCAGCAGCCCCGGGACCCTAGGCATGAATGAGCAGTTCTTC.

This chain connects TRBV7-2 to TRBJ2-3, with a possible D match to TRBD2 (6 bases). The V gene lost 2 bases and the J gene lost 2 bases, with 20 bases spanning the gap. This CDR3 has 18 residues. Germline CDR1 SGHTA, CDR2 FQGNSA. CDR3 loop: CASSLPPIPTGDTDTQYF. The CDR3, as DNA: TGTGCCAGCAGCTTACCCCCTATCCCCACGGGGGACACAGATACGCAGTATTTT.

The J gene is TRBJ2-2, the V gene TRBV18; TRBD1 is a possible D gene (5 bases). The germline CDR1 and CDR2 sequences are KGHSH and LQKENI. This CDR3 has 16 residues. V was pared by 2 bases and J by 6 bases, with 16 bases between. CDR3 sequence reads: CASSPYLTGDAGELFF. The CDR3 nucleotides are TGTGCCAGCTCACCATACCTTACAGGTGACGCCGGGGAGCTGTTTTTT.

This clone turned up a few times. The chain uses TRBV4-1 and TRBJ1-3; D is unclear. The germline V and J ends were trimmed by 6 bases and 0 bases, with 9 bases remaining between them. The CDR3 is 14 amino acids. CDR1 is MGHRA and CDR2 is YSYEKL in the germline V gene. The CDR3 DNA reads TGCGCCAGCAGTAGCCCAACCTCTGGAAACACCATATATTTT. Translation: CASSSPTSGNTIYF.

The CDR3 protein is CATSGSSYEQYF. The CDR3 region has the DNA TGTGCCACCAGTGGCAGCTCCTACGAGCAGTACTTC. This chain uses TRBV15 with TRBJ2-7; no definite D call. Germline CDR1 LNHNV, CDR2 YYDKDF (reference sequence). The CDR3 spans 12 residues. V was clipped by 6 bases and J by 0 bases, with 6 bases between them.

V and J are TRBV5-1 and TRBJ2-3; D gene uncertain. V lost 4 bases and J 2 bases, leaving 11 bases between the germline ends. This CDR3 has 14 residues. The germline V gene has CDR1 SGHRS and CDR2 YFSETQ. CDR3 residues: CASSHRSSTDTQYF. The CDR3 DNA follows: TGCGCCAGCAGCCACAGATCTTCCACAGATACGCAGTATTTT. Full variable domain (outside the CDR3, taken from reference TRBV5-1 and TRBJ2-3): KAGVTQTPRYLIKTRGQQVTLSCSPISGHRSVSWYQQTPGQGLQFLFEYFSETQRNKGNFPGRFSGRQFSNSRSEMNVSTLELGDSALYLCASSHRSSTDTQYFGPGTRLTVL.

This clone was counted only a few times. The chain carries TRBV18 and TRBJ2-7; D may be TRBD1 (6 bases). Germline CDR1 and CDR2: KGHSH and LQKENI. Deletions cut 3 bases from V and 5 bases from J, with 11 bases between. CDR3 size: 13 residues. The CDR3 loop reads CASSPKGEHEQYF. Written as DNA, the CDR3 is TGTGCCAGCTCACCGAAGGGGGAGCACGAGCAGTACTTC.

As for this clone: Within the sample, other DNA sequences also encode this same CDR3. The V call is TRBV20-1, the J call TRBJ2-1; D is uncertain. This CDR3 region has 11 residues. Deletions cut 3 bases from V and 4 bases from J, with 4 bases between. Per germline, CDR1 DFQATT and CDR2 SNEGSKA (reference sequence). In DNA, the CDR3 is TGCAGTGCTAGGCGGTACAATGAGCAGTTCTTC. Translation gives CSARRYNEQFF.

A note on this clone: Other DNA sequences in the same sample also yield this CDR3. The chain is built from TRBV7-8 and TRBJ2-5; the D is unclear. Germline loops: CDR1 SGHVS, CDR2 FQNEAQ. CDR3 length: 13 amino acids. V shed 1 base and J shed 2 bases, with 5 bases lying between them. In DNA form, the CDR3 reads TGTGCCAGCAGCTTAGGTTTTCAAGAGACCCAGTACTTC. Residues: CASSLGFQETQYF. Combining the CDR3 with reference TRBV7-8 and TRBJ2-5 gives the whole variable domain GAGVSQSPRYKVAKRGQDVALRCDPISGHVSLFWYQQALGQGPEFLTYFQNEAQLDKSGLPSDRFFAERPEGSVSTLKIQRTQQEDSAVYLCASSLGFQETQYFGPGTRLLVL.

This clone was recorded once. This rearrangement joins TRBV6-6 to TRBJ1-2, with TRBD1 identical over 8 bases. The CDR3 covers 13 residues. The V gene end was trimmed by 3 bases and the J gene end by 8 bases; junction bases not matched to a gene: 5. Germline assignment: CDR1 MNHNY and CDR2 SVGAGI (reference sequence). The DNA for the CDR3 is TGTGCCAGCAGTTATAGCGGGACAGGAGGCTACACCTTC. Encoded protein: CASSYSGTGGYTF.

The genes are TRBV7-2 and TRBJ1-1, with 10 positions matching TRBD1. The CDR3 is 14 amino acids. Germline V CDR1 and CDR2: SGHTA, FQGNSA. The junction had 9 bases not matched to a gene; V was cut back by 5 bases and J by 9 bases. The CDR3 loop is CASSRNGQGVKAFF. The CDR3 nucleotides are TGTGCCAGCAGCCGAAACGGACAGGGGGTTAAAGCTTTCTTT.

This chain connects TRBV9 to TRBJ1-5, with a possible D match to TRBD1 (5 bases). The CDR3 extends over 15 amino acids. From germline, CDR1 is SGDLS and CDR2 YYNGEE. Trimming took 0 bases from V and 7 from J, leaving 14 bases between them. CDR3 DNA sequence: TGTGCCAGCAGCGTAGGAGAGGGGTGGCCCCAGCCCCAGCATTTT. Protein product: CASSVGEGWPQPQHF.

This CDR3 reads CASSIGGSNQPQHF. The DNA of the CDR3 is TGTGCCAGTAGTATAGGAGGTAGCAATCAGCCCCAGCATTTT. The V and J genes are TRBV19 and TRBJ1-5; D unclear. Deletions cut 1 base from V and 0 bases from J, with 4 bases between. The germline CDR1 and CDR2 sequences are LNHDA and SQIVND (reference sequence). This CDR3 is built from 14 residues. Filled out from reference TRBV19 and TRBJ1-5, the complete variable domain reads DGGITQSPKYLFRKEGQNVTLSCEQNLNHDAMYWYRQDPGQGLRLIYYSQIVNDFQKGDIAEGYSVSREKKESFPLTVTSAQKNPTAFYLCASSIGGSNQPQHFGDGTRLSIL.

This clone was seen a few times. The chain uses TRBV6-1 and TRBJ2-4; D ambiguous. This CDR3 has 13 residues. Germline V gene lookup returns CDR1 MNHNS and CDR2 SASEGT. V was shortened by 2 bases and J by 3 bases, with 5 bases between the two germline ends. CDR3 in DNA: TGTGCCAGCAGTGAACTGGTCAAAAACATTCAGTACTTC. It codes for CASSELVKNIQYF.

This clone was found once. The rearrangement joins TRBV5-1 to TRBJ2-7; the D gene is possibly TRBD1 (6 bases). Trimming stripped 3 bases from V and 3 bases from J, with 13 bases between. The CDR3 length is 14 residues. The germline V gene encodes CDR1 SGHRS and CDR2 YFSETQ. For the CDR3, the DNA is TGCGCCAGCAGCTCCTCACAGGGCAGCTACGAGCAGTACTTC. It yields the protein CASSSSQGSYEQYF.

The J gene is TRBJ2-7, the V gene TRBV27; 8 bases fit TRBD1. The CDR3 is made up of 14 amino acids. Trimming removed 6 bases from V and 1 base from J; junction bases left unmatched: 5. The germline V gene has CDR1 MNHEY and CDR2 SMNVEV (reference sequence). The CDR3 spells CASRRDRTSYEQYF. The CDR3 DNA reads as TGTGCCAGCAGAAGGGACAGGACGTCCTACGAGCAGTACTTC.